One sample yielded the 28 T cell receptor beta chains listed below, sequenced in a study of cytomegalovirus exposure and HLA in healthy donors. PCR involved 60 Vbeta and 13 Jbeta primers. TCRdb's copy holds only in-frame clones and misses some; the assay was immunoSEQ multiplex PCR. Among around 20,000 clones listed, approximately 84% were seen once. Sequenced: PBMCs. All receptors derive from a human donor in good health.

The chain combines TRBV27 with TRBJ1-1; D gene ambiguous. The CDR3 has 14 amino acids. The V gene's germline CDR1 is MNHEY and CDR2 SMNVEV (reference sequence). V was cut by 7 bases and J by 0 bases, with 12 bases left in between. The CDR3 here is CASIPTPMNTEAFF. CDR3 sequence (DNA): TGTGCCAGCATCCCGACACCGATGAACACTGAAGCTTTCTTT.

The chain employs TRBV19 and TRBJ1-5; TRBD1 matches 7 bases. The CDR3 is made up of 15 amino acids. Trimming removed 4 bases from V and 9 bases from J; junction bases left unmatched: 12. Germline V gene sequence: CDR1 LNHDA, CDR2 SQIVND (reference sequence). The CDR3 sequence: CASSSGRGAQWPQHF. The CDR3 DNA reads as TGTGCCAGTAGTAGTGGCAGGGGGGCCCAATGGCCCCAGCATTTT.

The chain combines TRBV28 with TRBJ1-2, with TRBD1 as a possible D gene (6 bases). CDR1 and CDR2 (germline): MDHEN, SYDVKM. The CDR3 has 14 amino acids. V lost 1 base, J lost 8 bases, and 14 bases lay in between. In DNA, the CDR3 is TGTGCCAGCAGTTTATTTTCAGGGGTGGAGGGCTACACCTTC. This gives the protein CASSLFSGVEGYTF.

The CDR3 sequence is CASSPLVPGRFNKFSGANVLTF. CDR3 bases: TGTGCCAGCAGCCCGTTAGTGCCCGGGAGATTCAATAAATTCTCTGGGGCCAACGTCCTGACTTTC. The chain recombines TRBV7-8 with TRBJ2-6, with a possible D match to TRBD2 (6 bases). CDR3 length equals 22 residues. Germline assignment: CDR1 SGHVS and CDR2 FQNEAQ. V lost 5 bases and J 0 bases, leaving 29 bases between the germline ends.

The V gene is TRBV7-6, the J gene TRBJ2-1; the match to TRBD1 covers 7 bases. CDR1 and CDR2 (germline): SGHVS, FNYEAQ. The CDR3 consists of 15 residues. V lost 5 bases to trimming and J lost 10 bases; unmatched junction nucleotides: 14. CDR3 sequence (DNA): TGTGCCAGCAGCCCCGGGACAGTCACCTTCAAAGAGCAGTTCTTC. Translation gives CASSPGTVTFKEQFF. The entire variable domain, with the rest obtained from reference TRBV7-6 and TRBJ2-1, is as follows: GAGVSQSPRYKVTKRGQDVALRCDPISGHVSLYWYRQALGQGPEFLTYFNYEAQQDKSGLPNDRFSAERPEGSISTLTIQRTEQRDSAMYRCASSPGTVTFKEQFFGPGTRLTVL.

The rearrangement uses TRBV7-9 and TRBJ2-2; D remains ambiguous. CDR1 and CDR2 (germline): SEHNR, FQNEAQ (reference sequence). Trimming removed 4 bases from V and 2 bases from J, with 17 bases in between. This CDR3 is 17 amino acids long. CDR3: CASSSHRVKGNTGELFF. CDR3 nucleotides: TGTGCCAGCAGCTCCCATCGGGTCAAAGGTAACACCGGGGAGCTGTTTTTT.

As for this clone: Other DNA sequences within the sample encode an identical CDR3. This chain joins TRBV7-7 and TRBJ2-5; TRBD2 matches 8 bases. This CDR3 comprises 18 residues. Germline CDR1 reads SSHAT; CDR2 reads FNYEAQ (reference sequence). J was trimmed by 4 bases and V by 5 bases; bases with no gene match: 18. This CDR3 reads CASSPSWRGVLVGETQYF. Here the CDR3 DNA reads TGTGCCAGCAGCCCCTCATGGCGGGGGGTCTTAGTTGGAGAGACCCAGTACTTC.

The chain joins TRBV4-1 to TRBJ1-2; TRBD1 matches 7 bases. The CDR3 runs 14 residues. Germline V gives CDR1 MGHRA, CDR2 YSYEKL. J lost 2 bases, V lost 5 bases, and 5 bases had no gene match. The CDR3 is CASSGSGGNYGYTF. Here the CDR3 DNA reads TGCGCCAGCAGCGGGTCAGGGGGAAACTATGGCTACACCTTC.

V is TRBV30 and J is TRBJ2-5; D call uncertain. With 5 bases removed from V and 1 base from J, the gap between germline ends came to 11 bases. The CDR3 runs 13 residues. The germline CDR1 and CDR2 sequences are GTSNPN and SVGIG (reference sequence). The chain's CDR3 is CAWGPGAQETQYF. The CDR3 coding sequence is TGTGCCTGGGGCCCAGGCGCCCAAGAGACCCAGTACTTC.

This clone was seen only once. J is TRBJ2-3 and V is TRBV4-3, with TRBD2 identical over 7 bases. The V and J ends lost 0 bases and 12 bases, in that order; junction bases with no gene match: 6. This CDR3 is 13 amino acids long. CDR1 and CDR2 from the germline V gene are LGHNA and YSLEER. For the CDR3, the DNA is TGCGCCAGCAGCCAAGAACCGGGACTACGACAGTATTTT. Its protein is CASSQEPGLRQYF.

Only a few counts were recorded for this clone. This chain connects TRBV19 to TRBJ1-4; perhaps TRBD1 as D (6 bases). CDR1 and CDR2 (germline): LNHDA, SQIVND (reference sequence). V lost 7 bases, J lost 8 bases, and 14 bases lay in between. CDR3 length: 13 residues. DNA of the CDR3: TGTGCCAGTATTTCACAGGGTTACGAAAAACTGTTTTTT. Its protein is CASISQGYEKLFF.

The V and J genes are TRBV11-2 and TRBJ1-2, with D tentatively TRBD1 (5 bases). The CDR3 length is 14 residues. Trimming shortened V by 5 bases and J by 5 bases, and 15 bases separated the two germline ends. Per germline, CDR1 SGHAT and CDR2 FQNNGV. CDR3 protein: CASSPGLGSYGYTF. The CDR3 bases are TGTGCCAGCAGCCCAGGGCTGGGATCGTATGGCTACACCTTC.

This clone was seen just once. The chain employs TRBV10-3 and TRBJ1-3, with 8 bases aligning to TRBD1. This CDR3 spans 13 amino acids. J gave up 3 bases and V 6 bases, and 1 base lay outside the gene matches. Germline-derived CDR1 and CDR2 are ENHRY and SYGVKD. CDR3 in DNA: TGTGCCATCAGGGACAGGGATGGAAACACCATATATTTT. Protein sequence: CAIRDRDGNTIYF.

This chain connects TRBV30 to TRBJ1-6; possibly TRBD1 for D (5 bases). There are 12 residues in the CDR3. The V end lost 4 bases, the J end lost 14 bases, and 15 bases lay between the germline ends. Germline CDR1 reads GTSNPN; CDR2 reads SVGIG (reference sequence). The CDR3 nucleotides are TGTGCCTGGAACTCCGGGACTAGAACCCTCCACTTT. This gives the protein CAWNSGTRTLHF.

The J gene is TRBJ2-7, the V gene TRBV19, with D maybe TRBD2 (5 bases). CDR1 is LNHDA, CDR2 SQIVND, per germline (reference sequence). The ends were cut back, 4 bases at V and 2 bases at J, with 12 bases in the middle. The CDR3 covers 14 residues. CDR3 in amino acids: CASSKGAAPYEQYF. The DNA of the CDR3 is TGTGCCAGTAGTAAGGGAGCCGCCCCCTACGAGCAGTACTTC. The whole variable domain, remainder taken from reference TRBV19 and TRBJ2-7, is DGGITQSPKYLFRKEGQNVTLSCEQNLNHDAMYWYRQDPGQGLRLIYYSQIVNDFQKGDIAEGYSVSREKKESFPLTVTSAQKNPTAFYLCASSKGAAPYEQYFGPGTRLTVT.

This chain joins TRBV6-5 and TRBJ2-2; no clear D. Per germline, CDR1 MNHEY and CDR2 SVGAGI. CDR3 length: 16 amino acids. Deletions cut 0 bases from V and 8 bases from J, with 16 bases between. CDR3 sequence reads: CASSYSYVSRAGELFF. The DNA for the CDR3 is TGTGCCAGCAGTTACTCATATGTTTCCCGAGCAGGGGAGCTGTTTTTT.

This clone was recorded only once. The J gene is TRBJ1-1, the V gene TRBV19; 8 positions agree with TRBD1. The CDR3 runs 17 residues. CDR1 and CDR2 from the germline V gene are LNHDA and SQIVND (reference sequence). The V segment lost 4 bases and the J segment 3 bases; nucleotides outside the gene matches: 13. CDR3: CASSTYSGTGLDTEAFF. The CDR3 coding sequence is TGTGCCAGTAGTACCTATTCCGGGACAGGATTGGACACTGAAGCTTTCTTT.

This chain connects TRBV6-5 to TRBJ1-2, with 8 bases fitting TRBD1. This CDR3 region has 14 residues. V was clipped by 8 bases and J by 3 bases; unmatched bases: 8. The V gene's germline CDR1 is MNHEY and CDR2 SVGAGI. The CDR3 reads CASRTDRDYYGYTF. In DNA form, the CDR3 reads TGTGCCAGCCGCACGGACAGGGATTACTATGGCTACACCTTC.

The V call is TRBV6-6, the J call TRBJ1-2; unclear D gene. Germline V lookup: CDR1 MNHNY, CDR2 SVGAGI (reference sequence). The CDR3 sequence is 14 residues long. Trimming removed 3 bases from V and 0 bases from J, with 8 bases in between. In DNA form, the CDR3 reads TGTGCCAGCAGTTATGGGCACTCTAACTATGGCTACACCTTC. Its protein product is CASSYGHSNYGYTF.

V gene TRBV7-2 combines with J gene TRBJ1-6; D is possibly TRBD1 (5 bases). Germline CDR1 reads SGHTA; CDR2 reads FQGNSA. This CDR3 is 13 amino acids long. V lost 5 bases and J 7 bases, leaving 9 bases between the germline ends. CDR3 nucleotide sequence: TGTGCCAGCAGCGCAGCAGGGAATTCACCCCTCCACTTT. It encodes CASSAAGNSPLHF.

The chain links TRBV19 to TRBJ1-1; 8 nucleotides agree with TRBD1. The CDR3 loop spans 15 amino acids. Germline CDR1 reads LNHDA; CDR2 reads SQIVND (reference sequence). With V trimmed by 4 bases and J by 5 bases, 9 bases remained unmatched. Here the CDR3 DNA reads TGTGCCAGTAGTACGTTCCGACAGGGGAGTACTGAAGCTTTCTTT. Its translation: CASSTFRQGSTEAFF.

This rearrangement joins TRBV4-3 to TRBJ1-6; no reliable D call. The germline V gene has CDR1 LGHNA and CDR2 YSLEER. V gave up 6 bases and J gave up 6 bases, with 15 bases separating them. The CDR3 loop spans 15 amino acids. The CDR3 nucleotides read TGCGCCAGCAGTCAAAACTCGAATTCTAATTCACCCCTCCACTTT. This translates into CASSQNSNSNSPLHF.

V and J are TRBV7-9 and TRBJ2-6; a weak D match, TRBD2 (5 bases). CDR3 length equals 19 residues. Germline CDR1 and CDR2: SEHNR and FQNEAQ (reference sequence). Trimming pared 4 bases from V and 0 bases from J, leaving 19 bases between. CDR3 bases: TGTGCCAGCAGCTCCTCGCGGGCTAGCCGAAGCTCTGGGGCCAACGTCCTGACTTTC. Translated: CASSSSRASRSSGANVLTF.

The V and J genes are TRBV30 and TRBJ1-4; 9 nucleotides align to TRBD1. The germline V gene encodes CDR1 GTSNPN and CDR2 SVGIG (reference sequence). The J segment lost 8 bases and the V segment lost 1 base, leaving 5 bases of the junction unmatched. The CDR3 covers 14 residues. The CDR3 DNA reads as TGTGCCTGGAGTGAAGGGACAGGGAACGAAAAACTGTTTTTT. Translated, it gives CAWSEGTGNEKLFF.

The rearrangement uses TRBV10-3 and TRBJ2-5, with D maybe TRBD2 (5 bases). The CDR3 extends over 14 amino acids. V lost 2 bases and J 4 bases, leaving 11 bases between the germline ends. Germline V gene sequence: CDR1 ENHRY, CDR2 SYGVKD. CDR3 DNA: TGTGCCATCAGTGAGCGCGTAGCGAGAGAGACCCAGTACTTC. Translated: CAISERVARETQYF.

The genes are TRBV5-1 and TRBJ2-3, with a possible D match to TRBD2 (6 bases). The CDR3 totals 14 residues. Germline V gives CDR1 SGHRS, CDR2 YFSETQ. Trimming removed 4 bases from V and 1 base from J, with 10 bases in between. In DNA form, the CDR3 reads TGCGCCAGCAGCAGGCGGGATGGCACAGATACGCAGTATTTT. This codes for CASSRRDGTDTQYF.

CDR3 DNA: TGCAGCGCCTTACTACAGGGAACTAATGAAAAACTGTTTTTT. Translated, it gives CSALLQGTNEKLFF. J is TRBJ1-4 and V is TRBV29-1; D is possibly TRBD1 (6 bases). V was shortened by 7 bases and J by 1 base, with 13 bases between the two germline ends. This CDR3 contains 14 residues. The germline V gene encodes CDR1 SQVTM and CDR2 ANQGSEA.

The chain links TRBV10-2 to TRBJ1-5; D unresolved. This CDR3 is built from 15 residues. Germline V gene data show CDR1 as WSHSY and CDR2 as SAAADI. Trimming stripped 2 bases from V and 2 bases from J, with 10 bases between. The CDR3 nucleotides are TGCGCCAGCAGTGAGGGGTACGGGGGCAATCAGCCCCAGCATTTT. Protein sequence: CASSEGYGGNQPQHF.